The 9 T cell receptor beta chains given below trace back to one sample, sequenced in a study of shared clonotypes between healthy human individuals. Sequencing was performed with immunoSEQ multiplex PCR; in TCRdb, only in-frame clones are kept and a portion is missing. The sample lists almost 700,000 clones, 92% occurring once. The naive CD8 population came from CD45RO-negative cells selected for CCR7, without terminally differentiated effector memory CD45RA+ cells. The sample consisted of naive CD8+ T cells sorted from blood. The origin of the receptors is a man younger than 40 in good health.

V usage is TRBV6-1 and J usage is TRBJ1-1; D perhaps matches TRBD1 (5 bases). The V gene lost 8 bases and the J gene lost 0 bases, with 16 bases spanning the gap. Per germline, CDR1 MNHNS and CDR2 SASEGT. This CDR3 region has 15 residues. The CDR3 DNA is TGTGCCAGCGAATGGGCAGGGCGGATGAACACTGAAGCTTTCTTT. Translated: CASEWAGRMNTEAFF.

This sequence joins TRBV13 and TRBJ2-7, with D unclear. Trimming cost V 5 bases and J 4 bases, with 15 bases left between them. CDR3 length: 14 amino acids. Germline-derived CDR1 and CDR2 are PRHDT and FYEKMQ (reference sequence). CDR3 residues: CASSPVDQSYEQYF. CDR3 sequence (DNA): TGTGCCAGCAGCCCGGTCGACCAGTCGTACGAGCAGTACTTC.

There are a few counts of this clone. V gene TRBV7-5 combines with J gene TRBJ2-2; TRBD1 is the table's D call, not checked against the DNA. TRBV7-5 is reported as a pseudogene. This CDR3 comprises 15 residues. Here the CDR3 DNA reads TGTGCCAGAAGCTTAGGCAGGGTTCACACCGGGGAGCTGTTTTTT. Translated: CARSLGRVHTGELFF.

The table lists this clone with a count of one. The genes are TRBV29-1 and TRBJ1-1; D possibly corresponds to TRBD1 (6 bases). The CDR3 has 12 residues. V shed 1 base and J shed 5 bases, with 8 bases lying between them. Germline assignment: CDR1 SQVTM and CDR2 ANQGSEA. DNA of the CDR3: TGCAGCGTTGAAGGGGGGCGGACTGAAGCTTTCTTT. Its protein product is CSVEGGRTEAFF.

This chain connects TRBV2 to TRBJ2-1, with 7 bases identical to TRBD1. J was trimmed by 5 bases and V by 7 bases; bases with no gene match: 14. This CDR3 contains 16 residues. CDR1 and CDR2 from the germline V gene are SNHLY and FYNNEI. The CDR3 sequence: CASNLLPGQMNNEQFF. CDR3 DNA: TGTGCCAGCAATCTACTTCCGGGACAGATGAACAATGAGCAGTTCTTC.

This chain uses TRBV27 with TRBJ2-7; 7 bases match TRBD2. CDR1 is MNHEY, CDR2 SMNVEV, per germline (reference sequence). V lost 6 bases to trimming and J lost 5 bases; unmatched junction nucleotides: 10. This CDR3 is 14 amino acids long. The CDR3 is CASSSGGGVHEQYF. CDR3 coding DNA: TGTGCCAGCAGCTCCGGGGGAGGGGTCCACGAGCAGTACTTC.

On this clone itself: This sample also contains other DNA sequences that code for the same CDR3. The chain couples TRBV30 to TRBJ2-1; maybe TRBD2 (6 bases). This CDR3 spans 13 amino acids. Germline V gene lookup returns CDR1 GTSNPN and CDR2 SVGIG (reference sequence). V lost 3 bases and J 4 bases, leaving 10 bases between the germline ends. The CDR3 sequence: CAWSEGRYNEQFF. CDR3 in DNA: TGTGCCTGGAGCGAAGGGAGGTACAATGAGCAGTTCTTC.

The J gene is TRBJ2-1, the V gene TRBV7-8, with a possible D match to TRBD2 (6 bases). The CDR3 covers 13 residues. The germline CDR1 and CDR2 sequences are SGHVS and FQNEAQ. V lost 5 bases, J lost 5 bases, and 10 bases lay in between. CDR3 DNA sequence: TGTGCCAGCAGCGCGGGGACCCACAATGAGCAGTTCTTC. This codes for CASSAGTHNEQFF. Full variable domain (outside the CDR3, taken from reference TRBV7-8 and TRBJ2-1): GAGVSQSPRYKVAKRGQDVALRCDPISGHVSLFWYQQALGQGPEFLTYFQNEAQLDKSGLPSDRFFAERPEGSVSTLKIQRTQQEDSAVYLCASSAGTHNEQFFGPGTRLTVL.

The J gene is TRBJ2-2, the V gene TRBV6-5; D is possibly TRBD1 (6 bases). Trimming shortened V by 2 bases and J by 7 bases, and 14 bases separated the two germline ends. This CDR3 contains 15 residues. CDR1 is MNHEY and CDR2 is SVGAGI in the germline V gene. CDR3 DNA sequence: TGTGCCAGCAGTTACGGGCCAGGGGTGGTCGGGGAGCTGTTTTTT. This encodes CASSYGPGVVGELFF.